Shown below are 31 T cell receptor beta chains from a single sample sequenced in a study of T cell responses to AZD1222 COVID-19 vaccine. Here immunoSEQ multiplex PCR was the method, and the copy in TCRdb shows in-frame clones only, minus some. The sample shows some 140,000 clones, approximately 90% of them seen only once. The specimen comprised peripheral blood, sampled on day 0 of AZD1222 vaccination. These TCRs come from an adult in good health.

This chain connects TRBV18 to TRBJ2-7, with 7 bases aligning to TRBD1. CDR1 and CDR2 from the germline V gene are KGHSH and LQKENI. This CDR3 region has 13 residues. V trimming: 6 bases; J trimming: 5 bases; junction bases outside the gene matches: 7. CDR3 sequence: CASSETGLDEQYF. The CDR3 nucleotides read TGTGCCAGCTCGGAGACAGGGCTGGACGAGCAGTACTTC.

The V call is TRBV27, the J call TRBJ2-1; D may be TRBD1 or TRBD2 (5 bases each). Trimming shortened V by 0 bases and J by 4 bases, and 13 bases separated the two germline ends. CDR3 size: 16 residues. In germline, CDR1 is MNHEY, CDR2 SMNVEV (reference sequence). CDR3 coding DNA: TGTGCCAGCAGTTTATCCCTGGGGGATCGGTACAATGAGCAGTTCTTC. This translates into CASSLSLGDRYNEQFF.

The genes are TRBV25-1 and TRBJ2-5, with a possible D match to TRBD1 (5 bases). Germline CDR1 reads MGHDK; CDR2 reads SYGVNS. CDR3 size: 14 residues. Deletions cut 0 bases from V and 3 bases from J, with 8 bases between. The CDR3 nucleotides read TGTGCCAGCAGTGAATACAGGGTGGAAGAGACCCAGTACTTC. Amino acid sequence: CASSEYRVEETQYF.

This chain joins TRBV5-1 and TRBJ1-2; D is possibly TRBD1 (6 bases). Germline CDR1 SGHRS, CDR2 YFSETQ. The CDR3 is made up of 13 amino acids. Deletions cut 4 bases from V and 10 bases from J, with 17 bases between. The CDR3 sequence: CASSPNIQGFYTF. The CDR3 nucleotides read TGCGCCAGCAGCCCTAATATTCAGGGGTTCTACACCTTC.

This clone was counted a few times. The chain links TRBV27 to TRBJ1-1; tentative D call: TRBD1 (5 bases). V was clipped by 1 base and J by 1 base, with 7 bases between them. The CDR3 loop spans 14 amino acids. The germline CDR1 and CDR2 sequences are MNHEY and SMNVEV (reference sequence). CDR3 in amino acids: CASSLFQGNTEAFF. CDR3 bases: TGTGCCAGCAGTTTATTTCAGGGGAACACTGAAGCTTTCTTT.

The rearrangement joins TRBV27 to TRBJ2-2; D gene ambiguous. Germline V gives CDR1 MNHEY, CDR2 SMNVEV (reference sequence). With 3 bases removed from V and 0 bases from J, the gap between germline ends came to 5 bases. This CDR3 region has 14 residues. CDR3 DNA: TGTGCCAGCAGTTTTGTGGCGAACACCGGGGAGCTGTTTTTT. This codes for CASSFVANTGELFF.

The chain is built from TRBV2 and TRBJ1-1; no firm D call. Germline-derived CDR1 and CDR2 are SNHLY and FYNNEI. Deletions cut 1 base from V and 9 bases from J, with 15 bases between. This CDR3 contains 14 residues. The CDR3 DNA reads as TGTGCCAGCAGTGAAGGGGTGGCAGCTGCTCAAGCTTTCTTT. The encoded protein is CASSEGVAAAQAFF.

This chain joins TRBV28 and TRBJ2-1, with TRBD2 matching 10 bases. After removal of 5 bases from V and 4 bases from J, the junction contained 8 bases not matched to a gene. From germline, CDR1 is MDHEN and CDR2 SYDVKM. The CDR3 has 16 residues. As DNA, the CDR3 is TGTGCCAGCAGTCCGAAGCGGGAGGGCCGGTACAATGAGCAGTTCTTC. Encoded protein: CASSPKREGRYNEQFF.

This sequence joins TRBV29-1 and TRBJ1-4; D remains unclear. Germline V gene sequence: CDR1 SQVTM, CDR2 ANQGSEA. V gave up 6 bases and J gave up 4 bases, with 6 bases separating them. CDR3 size: 11 residues. The CDR3 is CSVRNNEKLFF. As DNA, the CDR3 is TGCAGCGTGCGTAATAATGAAAAACTGTTTTTT.

The chain links TRBV2 to TRBJ1-1, with a weak D call TRBD1 (6 bases). V was cut by 8 bases and J by 2 bases, with 9 bases left in between. From germline, CDR1 is SNHLY and CDR2 FYNNEI. This CDR3 is 12 amino acids long. The DNA of the CDR3 is TGTGCCAGCGCGGGACAAAACACTGAAGCTTTCTTT. Protein: CASAGQNTEAFF.

The chain employs TRBV28 and TRBJ2-7; perhaps D is TRBD1 or TRBD2 (7 bases each). V lost 5 bases to trimming and J lost 3 bases, with 17 bases between them. This CDR3 has 15 residues. Germline lookup yields CDR1 MDHEN and CDR2 SYDVKM. CDR3 amino acids: CASSPRDREGYEQYF. CDR3 in DNA: TGTGCCAGCAGTCCTCGTGACAGGGAGGGCTACGAGCAGTACTTC.

The chain has TRBV30 and TRBJ1-5; D is unresolved. Per germline, CDR1 GTSNPN and CDR2 SVGIG (reference sequence). The germline V and J ends were trimmed by 2 bases and 5 bases, with 10 bases remaining between them. This CDR3 comprises 13 residues. The CDR3 nucleotides read TGTGCCTGGAGTTCGGCCTGGGATCAGCCCCAGCATTTT. Amino acids: CAWSSAWDQPQHF. Complete variable domain (other parts from reference TRBV30 and TRBJ1-5): SQTIHQWPATLVQPVGSPLSLECTVEGTSNPNLYWYRQAAGRGLQLLFYSVGIGQISSEVPQNLSASRPQDRQFILSSKKLLLSDSGFYLCAWSSAWDQPQHFGDGTRLSIL.

This clone has only one observation. The chain joins TRBV4-3 to TRBJ1-2; 8 nucleotides align to TRBD1. The CDR3 length is 16 residues. With 4 bases clipped from V and 4 bases from J, the junction kept 11 bases outside the gene matches. Germline V gives CDR1 LGHNA, CDR2 YSLEER. The CDR3 DNA reads as TGCGCCAGCAGCCGTTCTCGGGCAGGGGGCCGCTATGGCTACACCTTC. Its translation: CASSRSRAGGRYGYTF.

The chain has TRBV4-1 and TRBJ2-3; 10 positions agree with TRBD2. Germline loops: CDR1 MGHRA, CDR2 YSYEKL. This CDR3 region has 16 residues. The ends lost 6 bases at V and 2 bases at J; junction bases unmatched: 8. The CDR3 DNA reads as TGCGCCAGCAGTCCGATAGCGGGAGGAAACACAGATACGCAGTATTTT. It is translated as CASSPIAGGNTDTQYF.

The chain is built from TRBV28 and TRBJ2-5, with D possibly being TRBD1 (6 bases). Germline V gene sequence: CDR1 MDHEN, CDR2 SYDVKM. Trimming shortened V by 5 bases and J by 5 bases, and 12 bases separated the two germline ends. The CDR3 has 13 residues. This chain's CDR3 is CASSITGMETQYF. The CDR3 DNA sequence: TGTGCCAGCAGTATTACAGGGATGGAGACCCAGTACTTC.

The rearrangement joins TRBV19 to TRBJ2-2, with 8 bases that match TRBD2. V trimming: 1 base; J trimming: 5 bases; junction bases outside the gene matches: 9. The V gene's germline CDR1 is LNHDA and CDR2 SQIVND (reference sequence). The CDR3 covers 17 residues. CDR3 residues: CASSIVAGGARTGELFF. CDR3 nucleotides: TGTGCCAGTAGTATAGTGGCGGGAGGTGCGAGGACCGGGGAGCTGTTTTTT.

The chain couples TRBV5-1 to TRBJ2-5; D is uncertain. CDR1 is SGHRS, CDR2 YFSETQ, per germline. The CDR3 sequence is 12 residues long. Trimming took off 4 bases at V and 4 bases at J, with 8 bases between the two ends. CDR3 loop: CASSQDPETQYF. In DNA, the CDR3 is TGCGCCAGCAGCCAGGACCCAGAGACCCAGTACTTC.

The V and J genes are TRBV19 and TRBJ2-1; D possibly corresponds to TRBD2 (6 bases). The CDR3 is 16 residues long. CDR1 is LNHDA, CDR2 SQIVND, per germline (reference sequence). The V gene lost 6 bases and the J gene lost 6 bases, with 21 bases spanning the gap. CDR3 in DNA: TGTGCCAGTAGCCTGGGACGGGGGAAGGGGAGCAATGAGCAGTTCTTC. Amino acid sequence: CASSLGRGKGSNEQFF.

The gene calls are TRBV3-1 (or the pseudogene TRBV3-2) and TRBJ1-6, with no clear D. V was cut by 3 bases and J by 5 bases, with 2 bases left in between. The CDR3 consists of 12 residues. Germline assignment: CDR1 LGHDT and CDR2 YNNKEL (reference sequence). For the CDR3, the DNA is TGTGCCAGCAGCCAGGATAATTCACCCCTCCACTTT. Its protein product is CASSQDNSPLHF.

The chain joins TRBV25-1 to TRBJ2-5; a weak D match, TRBD1 (6 bases). CDR3 length equals 14 residues. Germline V gives CDR1 MGHDK, CDR2 SYGVNS. V lost 2 bases to trimming and J lost 3 bases, with 10 bases between them. The CDR3 DNA sequence: TGTGCCAGCAGTGAACTCAGACAGGAAGAGACCCAGTACTTC. Residues: CASSELRQEETQYF. Full variable domain (rest looked up from reference TRBV25-1 and TRBJ2-5): EADIYQTPRYLVIGTGKKITLECSQTMGHDKMYWYQQDPGMELHLIHYSYGVNSTEKGDLSSESTVSRIRTEHFPLTLESARPSHTSQYLCASSELRQEETQYFGPGTRLLVL.

Ten or more counts support this clone. The rearrangement uses TRBV25-1 and TRBJ1-5, with D possibly TRBD1 on 6 matching bases. The germline V and J ends were trimmed by 4 bases and 4 bases, with 14 bases remaining between them. The CDR3 sequence is 15 residues long. CDR1 and CDR2 (germline): MGHDK, SYGVNS. Written as DNA, the CDR3 is TGTGCCAGCAGTGGCAAGGACAGATCAAATCAGCCCCAGCATTTT. Protein product: CASSGKDRSNQPQHF.

The chain couples TRBV5-1 to TRBJ1-4; 8 nucleotides align to TRBD1. The CDR3 is made up of 14 amino acids. The germline gives CDR1 SGHRS, CDR2 YFSETQ. V was pared by 3 bases and J by 8 bases, with 6 bases of the junction left unmatched. This CDR3 reads CASSSGQVREKLFF. CDR3 coding DNA: TGCGCCAGCAGCTCGGGACAGGTTCGGGAAAAACTGTTTTTT.

This clone appeared a few times. This rearrangement joins TRBV11-2 to TRBJ2-7; D tentatively reads TRBD1 or TRBD2 (5 bases each). The V gene lost 5 bases and the J gene lost 1 base, with 12 bases spanning the gap. This CDR3 comprises 14 residues. Per germline, CDR1 SGHAT and CDR2 FQNNGV. The CDR3 bases are TGTGCCAGCAGCCCACCGGGGCGTTCCTACGAGCAGTACTTC. It is translated as CASSPPGRSYEQYF. The variable domain in full, with the rest retrieved from reference TRBV11-2 and TRBJ2-7, is EAGVAQSPRYKIIEKRQSVAFWCNPISGHATLYWYQQILGQGPKLLIQFQNNGVVDDSQLPKDRFSAERLKGVDSTLKIQPAKLEDSAVYLCASSPPGRSYEQYFGPGTRLTVT.

This clone came up a few times. The rearrangement joins TRBV12-5 to TRBJ2-7; D ambiguous. CDR3 length equals 11 residues. Germline V gene sequence: CDR1 LGHNT, CDR2 FRNRAP. V was clipped by 3 bases and J by 3 bases, with 3 bases between them. The CDR3 nucleotides read TGTGCTAGTGGTTTAAACTACGAGCAGTACTTC. This codes for CASGLNYEQYF.

The chain joins TRBV4-1 to TRBJ2-7, with TRBD2 matching 11 bases. Per the germline V gene, CDR1 is MGHRA and CDR2 is YSYEKL. The trim removed 5 bases at V and 5 bases at J, leaving 20 bases unmatched. This CDR3 spans 19 amino acids. In DNA form, the CDR3 reads TGCGCCAGCAGCACGCCGGCACACCCCCGACTAGCGGGGATGCACGAGCAGTACTTC. Protein: CASSTPAHPRLAGMHEQYF.

The J gene is TRBJ2-2, the V gene TRBV7-2; 10 positions agree with TRBD1. V was clipped by 2 bases and J by 5 bases; unmatched bases: 8. Germline CDR1 SGHTA, CDR2 FQGNSA. This CDR3 comprises 17 residues. CDR3: CASSLRVWTGGTGELFF. CDR3 in DNA: TGTGCCAGCAGCTTAAGGGTCTGGACAGGGGGGACCGGGGAGCTGTTTTTT.

The genes are TRBV5-6 and TRBJ2-7; D unresolved. The germline V gene has CDR1 SGHDT and CDR2 YYEEEE. V was cut by 0 bases and J by 2 bases, with 12 bases left in between. This CDR3 has 15 amino acids. The CDR3 loop is CASSLEKSVTYEQYF. The CDR3 bases are TGTGCCAGCAGCTTGGAGAAGAGCGTTACCTACGAGCAGTACTTC. Together with reference TRBV5-6 and TRBJ2-7, the CDR3 gives the full variable domain: DAGVTQSPTHLIKTRGQQVTLRCSPKSGHDTVSWYQQALGQGPQFIFQYYEEEERQRGNFPDRFSGHQFPNYSSELNVNALLLGDSALYLCASSLEKSVTYEQYFGPGTRLTVT.

This clone was observed once. This chain links TRBV18 with TRBJ1-5, with D possibly being TRBD1 (5 bases). The CDR3 contains 15 residues. The V end lost 2 bases, the J end lost 5 bases, and 13 bases lay between the germline ends. The germline V gene encodes CDR1 KGHSH and CDR2 LQKENI. In DNA form, the CDR3 reads TGTGCCAGCTCACCAGGGCAGGGTGGAGATCAGCCCCAGCATTTT. It specifies CASSPGQGGDQPQHF.

The chain couples TRBV9 to TRBJ2-7; possibly TRBD1 or TRBD2 for D (5 bases each). The CDR3 extends over 15 amino acids. V was clipped by 4 bases and J by 0 bases, with 14 bases between them. CDR1 is SGDLS, CDR2 YYNGEE, per germline. CDR3 in amino acids: CASSSQEGSSYEQYF. The CDR3 nucleotides are TGTGCCAGCAGCTCCCAAGAGGGGAGCTCCTACGAGCAGTACTTC.

J is TRBJ1-1 and V is TRBV27, with D tentatively TRBD1 (5 bases). The germline V and J ends were trimmed by 4 bases and 2 bases, with 11 bases remaining between them. Germline-derived CDR1 and CDR2 are MNHEY and SMNVEV (reference sequence). This CDR3 contains 14 residues. CDR3 DNA: TGTGCCAGCAGTTCTTCAGGGACTAACACTGAAGCTTTCTTT. It codes for CASSSSGTNTEAFF.

The CDR3 DNA is TGTGCCAGCAGCCCCATTAAGGGGGCCCACAATGAGCAGTTCTTC. Translated: CASSPIKGAHNEQFF. V usage is TRBV4-2 and J usage is TRBJ2-1, with 7 bases lining up with TRBD1. Germline assignment: CDR1 LGHNA and CDR2 YNFKEQ. The CDR3 extends over 15 amino acids. The trim removed 4 bases at V and 5 bases at J, leaving 8 bases unmatched.